A single sample gave rise to the 27 T cell receptor beta chains below, sequenced in a study of blood T cell repertoires in COVID-19. Clones were sequenced by immunoSEQ multiplex PCR, and TCRdb holds only the in-frame ones, with some missing. The sample includes just over 350,000 clones, roughly 90% of them seen just once. The specimen sequenced was peripheral blood. The receptors stem from a woman in her fifties or sixties with COVID-19, enrolled during active disease.

The gene calls are TRBV9 and TRBJ2-7; a weak D match, TRBD2 (6 bases). The CDR3 has 13 residues. Trimming stripped 3 bases from V and 4 bases from J, with 11 bases between. Per the germline V gene, CDR1 is SGDLS and CDR2 is YYNGEE. In DNA, the CDR3 is TGTGCCAGCAGCGACCGGGACTTTTACGAGCAGTACTTC. It yields the protein CASSDRDFYEQYF.

The chain has TRBV6-5 and TRBJ2-1, with TRBD1 as a possible D gene (6 bases). The CDR3 spans 16 residues. Trimming removed 4 bases at V and 4 bases at J, with 17 bases between. Germline V gene sequence: CDR1 MNHEY, CDR2 SVGAGI. In DNA, the CDR3 is TGTGCCAGCAGTTCCCAAACCGGGACACCGTACAATGAGCAGTTCTTC. Protein sequence: CASSSQTGTPYNEQFF.

The CDR3 loop is CASSTQVNEKLFF. Here the CDR3 DNA reads TGCGCCAGCAGCACACAGGTTAATGAAAAACTGTTTTTT. V is TRBV10-2 and J is TRBJ1-4; perhaps TRBD1 as D (5 bases). From germline, CDR1 is WSHSY and CDR2 SAAADI. There are 13 residues in the CDR3. V lost 6 bases to trimming and J lost 4 bases, with 9 bases between them.

This clone showed up just a few times. The chain is built from TRBV7-2 and TRBJ2-7; 7 bases are shared with TRBD1. The germline gives CDR1 SGHTA, CDR2 FQGNSA. The CDR3 covers 15 residues. V trimming: 5 bases; J trimming: 3 bases; junction bases outside the gene matches: 10. The CDR3, as DNA: TGTGCCAGCAGCCCTCTTACGGGACAGCTCTACGAGCAGTACTTC. Its translation is CASSPLTGQLYEQYF.

The chain couples TRBV7-9 to TRBJ1-1; D ambiguous. CDR3 length: 14 residues. Per germline, CDR1 SEHNR and CDR2 FQNEAQ (reference sequence). With 3 bases removed from V and 1 base from J, the gap between germline ends came to 9 bases. CDR3 residues: CASSLHNPNTEAFF. CDR3 nucleotides: TGTGCCAGCAGCTTGCACAATCCGAACACTGAAGCTTTCTTT.

The V call is TRBV6-5, the J call TRBJ2-2, with D possibly TRBD1 on 5 matching bases. Germline CDR1 reads MNHEY; CDR2 reads SVGAGI. V lost 6 bases, J lost 3 bases, and 14 bases lay in between. The CDR3 runs 15 residues. The CDR3 protein is CASSAIRVDTGELFF. Here the CDR3 DNA reads TGTGCCAGCAGCGCAATCAGGGTGGACACCGGGGAGCTGTTTTTT.

The genes are TRBV7-2 and TRBJ1-6; TRBD1 matches 7 bases. CDR3 length equals 16 residues. V lost 1 base, J lost 14 bases, and 14 bases stayed unmatched. The V gene's germline CDR1 is SGHTA and CDR2 FQGNSA. CDR3: CASSLGGTVFSATLHF. DNA of the CDR3: TGTGCCAGCAGCTTAGGAGGGACAGTCTTTTCCGCCACCCTCCACTTT.

The gene calls are TRBV6-5 and TRBJ1-1; D not certain. There are 13 residues in the CDR3. Germline CDR1 reads MNHEY; CDR2 reads SVGAGI. V gave up 6 bases and J gave up 3 bases, with 11 bases separating them. The CDR3 loop is CASRQQPDTEAFF. CDR3 bases: TGTGCCAGCAGACAACAGCCCGACACTGAAGCTTTCTTT.

The CDR3 loop is CASRPGRQPQHF. The CDR3 DNA reads TGTGCCAGCAGGCCTGGGAGGCAGCCCCAGCATTTT. The rearrangement joins TRBV12-3 or TRBV12-4 to TRBJ1-5, with unresolved D. The CDR3 runs to 12 residues. V was cut by 6 bases and J by 7 bases, with 10 bases left in between.

V and J are TRBV7-2 and TRBJ2-3; D unclear. V was pared by 5 bases and J by 2 bases, with 8 bases between. The length of the CDR3 is 13 residues. CDR1 is SGHTA, CDR2 FQGNSA, per germline. CDR3 DNA: TGTGCCAGCAGCCTTGAACACACAGATACGCAGTATTTT. Amino acids: CASSLEHTDTQYF.

V gene TRBV5-4 combines with J gene TRBJ1-3; D is ambiguous. Germline V gives CDR1 SGHNT, CDR2 YYREEE (reference sequence). V was cut by 2 bases and J by 2 bases, with 11 bases left in between. This CDR3 region has 15 residues. The CDR3 coding sequence is TGTGCCAGCAGCTTAGGAGAGAGGACTGGAAACACCATATATTTT. It encodes CASSLGERTGNTIYF.

The chain employs TRBV15 and TRBJ2-6; possibly TRBD1 for D (6 bases). This CDR3 region has 17 residues. Germline V gives CDR1 LNHNV, CDR2 YYDKDF (reference sequence). V lost 5 bases and J lost 0, with 14 bases in between. The CDR3 region is CATSANQGRSGANVLTF. The CDR3 DNA is TGTGCCACCAGCGCAAATCAGGGGCGCTCTGGGGCCAACGTCCTGACTTTC.

This chain joins TRBV19 and TRBJ1-1; the match to TRBD1 covers 7 bases. V was pared by 3 bases and J by 0 bases, with 7 bases of the junction left unmatched. The germline CDR1 and CDR2 sequences are LNHDA and SQIVND (reference sequence). The CDR3 totals 16 residues. The CDR3 sequence: CASSIRTGDMNTEAFF. The CDR3 region has the DNA TGTGCCAGTAGTATCCGTACAGGGGACATGAACACTGAAGCTTTCTTT.

The V and J genes are TRBV7-2 and TRBJ2-1, with D uncertain. V was clipped by 2 bases and J by 6 bases, with 5 bases between them. Germline V CDR1 and CDR2: SGHTA, FQGNSA. The CDR3 runs to 12 residues. CDR3 bases: TGTGCCAGCAGCTTATACGGCAATGAGCAGTTCTTC. Encoded protein: CASSLYGNEQFF.

This clone was counted a single time. The chain joins TRBV6-2 or TRBV6-3 to TRBJ2-3, with 8 bases matching TRBD2. The germline gives CDR1 MNHEY, CDR2 SVGEGT. After removal of 0 bases from V and 4 bases from J, the junction contained 9 bases not matched to a gene. The CDR3 extends over 17 amino acids. In nucleotides, the CDR3 is TGTGCCAGCAGTTACTCCCAATTCAGCGGGGGCGCAGATACGCAGTATTTT. Residues: CASSYSQFSGGADTQYF.

This chain connects TRBV4-1 to TRBJ1-1, with a possible D match to TRBD1 (6 bases). Per the germline V gene, CDR1 is MGHRA and CDR2 is YSYEKL. This CDR3 is built from 16 residues. Trimming cost V 3 bases and J 4 bases, with 18 bases left between them. In nucleotides, the CDR3 is TGCGCCAGCAGCCAGTCCTGGGGGGAGGGGGTCACTGAAGCTTTCTTT. Amino acid sequence: CASSQSWGEGVTEAFF.

The rearrangement links TRBV5-5 to TRBJ1-2; D perhaps matches TRBD1 (6 bases). The CDR3 sequence is 15 residues long. The germline CDR1 and CDR2 sequences are SGHKS and YYEKEE (reference sequence). Trimming took off 4 bases at V and 7 bases at J, with 20 bases between the two ends. In nucleotides, the CDR3 is TGTGCCAGCAGCCCCATCAGGGGCCCCCTCGTTGGCTACACCTTC. Its translation is CASSPIRGPLVGYTF.

The chain carries TRBV4-2 and TRBJ1-4; the match to TRBD1 covers 11 bases. V trimming: 5 bases; J trimming: 5 bases; junction bases outside the gene matches: 4. CDR3 size: 15 residues. The germline gives CDR1 LGHNA, CDR2 YNFKEQ. The CDR3 spells CASSGRDRGNEKLFF. The CDR3 coding sequence is TGTGCCAGCAGCGGCCGGGACAGGGGGAATGAAAAACTGTTTTTT.

The CDR3 sequence is CASSEMRGLRAGGREQYF. CDR3 nucleotide sequence: TGTGCCAGCAGTGAAATGAGGGGACTAAGGGCCGGGGGACGCGAGCAGTACTTC. The V and J genes are TRBV25-1 and TRBJ2-7; TRBD2 matches 7 bases. V lost 2 bases to trimming and J lost 6 bases; unmatched junction nucleotides: 19. Germline V CDR1 and CDR2: MGHDK, SYGVNS. The CDR3 loop spans 18 amino acids.

The V call is TRBV24-1, the J call TRBJ1-1; no reliable D call. V shed 1 base and J shed 3 bases, with 8 bases lying between them. Germline assignment: CDR1 KGHDR and CDR2 SFDVKD. CDR3 length: 14 amino acids. CDR3 loop: CATSDFGGDTEAFF. In DNA, the CDR3 is TGTGCCACCAGTGATTTCGGCGGGGACACTGAAGCTTTCTTT.

The genes are TRBV6-5 and TRBJ1-1, with D possibly matching TRBD1 (5 bases). Deletions cut 7 bases from V and 7 bases from J, with 19 bases between. The CDR3 runs to 14 residues. Germline V gene data show CDR1 as MNHEY and CDR2 as SVGAGI. Written as DNA, the CDR3 is TGTGCCAGCACCGCCCTGGGGGGGGGACTTGAAGCTTTCTTT. This sequence encodes CASTALGGGLEAFF.

V and J are TRBV10-3 and TRBJ1-1, with D perhaps matching TRBD1 (5 bases). The germline CDR1 and CDR2 sequences are ENHRY and SYGVKD. V gave up 3 bases and J gave up 4 bases, with 15 bases separating them. The CDR3 sequence is 15 residues long. CDR3 sequence reads: CAISDAGQESTEAFF. The DNA of the CDR3 is TGTGCCATCAGTGATGCGGGGCAGGAGAGCACTGAAGCTTTCTTT.

The gene calls are TRBV5-6 and TRBJ2-7; perhaps TRBD1 as D (5 bases). The V gene's germline CDR1 is SGHDT and CDR2 YYEEEE. This CDR3 comprises 14 residues. Trimming stripped 3 bases from V and 3 bases from J, with 13 bases between. For the CDR3, the DNA is TGTGCCAGCAGCTCCGACAGTAGTAGCTACGAGCAGTACTTC. This encodes CASSSDSSSYEQYF.

Note on this clone: This same CDR3 is encoded by further DNA sequences in the sample. The rearrangement links TRBV4-1 to TRBJ1-5; D is unresolved. CDR1 and CDR2 (germline): MGHRA, YSYEKL. The CDR3 covers 14 residues. The ends were cut back, 4 bases at V and 2 bases at J, with 9 bases in the middle. The CDR3 loop reads CASSPREGNQPQHF. CDR3 coding DNA: TGCGCCAGCAGCCCCCGGGAGGGCAATCAGCCCCAGCATTTT.

About this clone: The same CDR3 can be traced to other DNA sequences in this sample. The chain couples TRBV18 to TRBJ1-5; TRBD1 matches 12 bases. The CDR3 is 15 amino acids. Trimming took 6 bases from V and 1 from J; bases not matched to a gene: 1. The V gene's germline CDR1 is KGHSH and CDR2 LQKENI. The CDR3 DNA reads as TGTGCCAGCTCGGGACAGGGGGCGAGCAATCAGCCCCAGCATTTT. It specifies CASSGQGASNQPQHF.

This chain links TRBV11-2 with TRBJ2-1, with D possibly being TRBD1 (5 bases). Germline CDR1 and CDR2: SGHAT and FQNNGV. This CDR3 comprises 15 residues. Deletions cut 3 bases from V and 7 bases from J, with 16 bases between. For the CDR3, the DNA is TGTGCCAGCAGCTTTGAAGGGGCACCATGGAATGAGCAGTTCTTC. Amino acid sequence: CASSFEGAPWNEQFF. The full variable domain, in which reference TRBV11-2 and TRBJ2-1 provide the parts outside the CDR3, is EAGVAQSPRYKIIEKRQSVAFWCNPISGHATLYWYQQILGQGPKLLIQFQNNGVVDDSQLPKDRFSAERLKGVDSTLKIQPAKLEDSAVYLCASSFEGAPWNEQFFGPGTRLTVL.

The V gene is TRBV9, the J gene TRBJ2-3, with TRBD2 as a possible D gene (7 bases). V lost 3 bases, J lost 4 bases, and 18 bases lay in between. This CDR3 has 16 residues. Germline CDR1 SGDLS, CDR2 YYNGEE. The CDR3 DNA sequence: TGTGCCAGCAGCGCCGAAGGGGGGGGGCCCCCAGATACGCAGTATTTT. Amino acid sequence: CASSAEGGGPPDTQYF.